The clone carrying this TCR beta chain came up many times. Its specificity is unknown. The time point here: sample taken at primary tumor resection. Untreated early-stage non-small cell lung cancer patients, some 70 in total, were the donors. Via MiXCR, TCRdb re-called the 5' RACE reads, giving one row per CDR3 protein. The data contain 16,000 or so distinct CDR3 sequences, about 6.5% of them singletons. V lost 3 bases, J lost 5 bases, and 10 bases lay in between. Per the germline V gene, CDR1 is MDHEN and CDR2 is SYDVKM. This CDR3 spans 13 amino acids. The data originate from a study of spatial heterogeneity in lung cancer. Study-level points and caveats: Tumor mutation counts were tracked by expanded intratumoral alpha and beta TCR counts.

The receptor comes from a female donor with early-stage non-small cell lung cancer. Sequences were derived from lung tumor tissue, sampled at surgery. This sequence joins TRBV28 and TRBJ1-1, with D maybe TRBD1 (5 bases). DNA for the CDR3: TGTGCCAGCAGTTTCGGGGGAGGGACTGAAGCTTTCTTT. It codes for CASSFGGGTEAFF.